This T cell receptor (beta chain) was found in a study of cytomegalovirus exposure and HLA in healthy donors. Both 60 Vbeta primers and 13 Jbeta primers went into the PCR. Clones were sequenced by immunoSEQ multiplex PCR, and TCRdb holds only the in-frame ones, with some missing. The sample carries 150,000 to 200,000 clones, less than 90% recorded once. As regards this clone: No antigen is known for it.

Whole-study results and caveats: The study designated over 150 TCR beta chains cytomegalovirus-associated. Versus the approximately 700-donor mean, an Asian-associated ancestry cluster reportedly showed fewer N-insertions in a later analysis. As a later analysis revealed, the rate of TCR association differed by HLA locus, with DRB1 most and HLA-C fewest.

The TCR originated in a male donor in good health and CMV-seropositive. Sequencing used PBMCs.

CDR3 sequence (DNA): TGCAGCGTTGCCGAGGGAGTTTACAATGAGCAGTTCTTC. Amino acid sequence: CSVAEGVYNEQFF. The chain recombines TRBV29-1 with TRBJ2-1; D is possibly TRBD2 (5 bases). Trimming cost V 4 bases and J 4 bases, with 11 bases left between them. CDR1 and CDR2 (germline): SQVTM, ANQGSEA. CDR3 size: 13 residues.